This T cell receptor (beta chain) was sequenced for a study of tumor and adjacent non-tumor tissue in lung cancer. TCRbeta libraries were built with three rounds of nested PCR, modified from ARM-PCR. TCRdb ran MiXCR on the multiplex PCR reads and lists one entry per CDR3 protein. Here the sample spans tens of thousands of distinct CDR3 sequences, over 65% being singletons. The template was RNA from unsorted bulk tissue. More than 3 cm separated this lung sample from the edge of the tumor. With regard to this clonotype: The junction departs from germline at one end; a sequencing error may be responsible.

This TCR came from a man between 65 and 79 years old with non-small cell lung cancer. Sequenced material: distant non-tumor lung tissue.

Written as DNA, the CDR3 is TGCCCCAGCAGTGAGAGCGGCGTGAACACAGATACGCAGTATTTT. It specifies CPSSESGVNTDTQYF. The rearrangement joins TRBV10-2 to TRBJ2-3; possible D gene TRBD2, 5 bases. CDR1 is WSHSY and CDR2 is SAAADI in the germline V gene. This CDR3 contains 15 residues.